This TCR beta chain appears in the sequencing data of a study of cytomegalovirus exposure and HLA in healthy donors. Germline values: CDR1 SGDLS, CDR2 YYNGEE. The ends lost 6 bases at V and 2 bases at J; junction bases unmatched: 6. The CDR3 spans 14 residues. With 60 Vbeta and 13 Jbeta primers, the PCR was carried out. Some clones are missing from TCRdb's copy, which holds only in-frame ones; the method was immunoSEQ multiplex PCR. The data contain about 120,000 clones, 50% to 75% of them singletons. Material: PBMCs. This chain uses TRBV9 with TRBJ2-3; 7 positions match TRBD2. This TCR came from a woman aged 40 to 49 in good health and CMV-seropositive. In DNA form, the CDR3 reads TGTGCCAGCACTCAACGGGGGGACACAGATACGCAGTATTTT. The encoded protein is CASTQRGDTDTQYF.